This T cell receptor beta chain was observed in a study of vaccination effects on CD4 cells after COVID-19. CDR1 is KGHSH and CDR2 is LQKENI in the germline V gene. Trimming took 6 bases from V and 2 from J; bases not matched to a gene: 2. This CDR3 has 13 residues. CD4+ T cells specific for antigen were expanded with viral peptide pools by the ViraFEST assay before sequencing. CD4+ T cell isolation took place after 10 days of culture. Generated by immunoSEQ multiplex PCR, the TCRdb table keeps only in-frame clones and is missing some. The sample lists 30,000 to 35,000 clones, approximately 68% occurring once. On this clone itself: The antigen remains unidentified.

Specimen: CD4+ T cells from PBMCs cultured with HCoV-229E spike peptides, collected before COVID-19 vaccination. The genes are TRBV18 and TRBJ1-2; 8 bases are a match to TRBD1. The clonotype comes from a human donor who received a COVID-19 vaccine. This CDR3 is CASSSGGNYGYTF. The CDR3 DNA follows: TGTGCCAGCTCCTCAGGGGGCAACTATGGCTACACCTTC. Drawing the rest from reference TRBV18 and TRBJ1-2, the complete variable domain is NAGVMQNPRHLVRRRGQEARLRCSPMKGHSHVYWYRQLPEEGLKFMVYLQKENIIDESGMPKERFSAEFPKEGPSILRIQQVVRGDSAAYFCASSSGGNYGYTFGSGTRLTVV.